Following are 17 T cell receptor beta chains from one sample sequenced in a study of regulatory T cells in long-lasting Graves disease. Time point indicated: newly diagnosed GD, antithyroid drugs for less than 3 months. With RNA extracted from PBMCs as input, the TCR library was made. To make TCR beta libraries, researchers used iRepertoire HTBI primers and Arm-PCR of CDR3 regions. TCRdb used MiXCR to reprocess the multiplex PCR reads, holding one entry per CDR3 protein. Of some 450,000 distinct CDR3 sequences detected, approximately 16% appear once; the ten largest clones hold around 10%. These same records also appear under a second study, on T cells in Graves' hyperthyroidism and ophthalmopathy.

The sample in question was peripheral blood mononuclear cells (PBMCs), obtained at new diagnosis, from a patient treated with antithyroid drugs. Every receptor here comes from a woman younger than 45 with Graves disease.

This clonotype was observed many times. The chain links TRBV4-1 to TRBJ1-1; 9 nucleotides align to TRBD1. V shed 1 base and J 5 bases; nucleotides not matched to a gene: 8. The CDR3 is made up of 16 amino acids. CDR1 is MGHRA, CDR2 YSYEKL, per germline. CDR3: CASSQAPGTGRTEAFF. The CDR3 region has the DNA TGCGCCAGCAGCCAAGCGCCTGGGACAGGGAGGACTGAAGCTTTCTTT.

Details on this clonotype: Possible read error: a much larger clone is one base away. This chain links TRBV20-1 with TRBJ1-5; D unclear. Per germline, CDR1 DFQATT and CDR2 SNEGSKA (reference sequence). The CDR3 sequence is 12 residues long. The CDR3 protein is CSAIPGNQPLHF. As DNA, the CDR3 is TGCAGTGCCATCCCAGGCAATCAGCCCCTGCATTTT.

As to this clonotype: A read error is the likely source, as a far larger clone sits one nucleotide away. The rearrangement links TRBV3-1 to TRBJ2-2; 10 nucleotides align to TRBD1. The CDR3 is 16 residues long. CDR1 and CDR2 from the germline V gene are LGHDT and YNNKEL (reference sequence). The CDR3 DNA reads as TGTGCCAGCTCACCGAGGGACAGGGGAGACACCGGGGAGCCGTTTTTT. It translates to CASSPRDRGDTGEPFF.

This clonotype was picked up many times. The chain employs TRBV5-4 and TRBJ1-1, with 7 bases aligning to TRBD1. CDR1 is SGHNT, CDR2 YYREEE, per germline (reference sequence). CDR3 length equals 14 residues. V dropped 2 bases and J dropped 5; count of bases not matched to a gene: 6. DNA of the CDR3: TGTGCCAGCAGCTTTGACAGGGCCAGGACTGAAGCTTTCTTT. Translating gives CASSFDRARTEAFF.

Of note for this clonotype: Germline and junction disagree at one end, which may indicate a read error. This sequence joins TRBV5-1 and TRBJ1-1, with 7 bases aligning to TRBD1. The germline gives CDR1 SGHRS, CDR2 YFSETQ. The CDR3 length is 16 residues. CDR3 coding DNA: TGCGCCATCAGCTTGGCCACAGGGGAGGGGTACACTGAAGCTTTCTTT. This translates into CAISLATGEGYTEAFF.

This clonotype was seen repeatedly, ten times or more. At one end, the junction sequence differs from germline, possibly due to a read error. The V and J genes are TRBV5-1 and TRBJ2-7, with a tentative D call TRBD2 (5 bases). In germline, CDR1 is SGHRS, CDR2 YFSETQ. This CDR3 has 11 amino acids. The CDR3 coding sequence is TGTGCCAGCAGCTTGGACTGGGAGCAGTACTTC. This translates into CASSLDWEQYF. The full variable domain, its missing parts supplied by reference TRBV5-1 and TRBJ2-7, is KAGVTQTPRYLIKTRGQQVTLSCSPISGHRSVSWYQQTPGQGLQFLFEYFSETQRNKGNFPGRFSGRQFSNSRSEMNVSTLELGDSALYLCASSLDWEQYFGPGTRLTVT.

This clonotype was found a few times. The chain has TRBV7-2 and TRBJ2-2, with TRBD2 matching over 9 bases. Trimming removed 6 bases from V and 2 bases from J; junction bases left unmatched: 7. The CDR3 spans 16 residues. Per germline, CDR1 SGHTA and CDR2 FQGNSA. In DNA form, the CDR3 reads TGTGCCAGCAGTCTTCGGACTAGCGCAAACACCGGGGAGCTGTTTTTT. This translates into CASSLRTSANTGELFF.

This clonotype was detected many times. The V gene is TRBV12-3 or TRBV12-4, the J gene TRBJ1-1; no firm D call. The V gene lost 6 bases and the J gene lost 0 bases, with 5 bases spanning the gap. CDR3 size: 12 residues. DNA for the CDR3: TGTGCCAGCAGGCTGCTGAACACTGAAGCTTTCTTT. It is translated as CASRLLNTEAFF.

At least ten counts were recorded for this clonotype. CDR3 nucleotide sequence: TGTGCCAGCAGCTTACTACGGGACGGCTTGTACAATGAGCAGTTCTTC. Amino acids: CASSLLRDGLYNEQFF. The V and J genes are TRBV7-9 and TRBJ2-1; tentatively, D is TRBD1 or TRBD2 (5 bases each). V lost 2 bases and J 4 bases, leaving 15 bases between the germline ends. The CDR3 has 16 residues. The V gene's germline CDR1 is SEHNR and CDR2 FQNEAQ (reference sequence).

This clonotype was recorded at least ten times. V is TRBV20-1 and J is TRBJ2-3; D unresolved. The CDR3 runs to 15 residues. Trimming took off 0 bases at V and 1 base at J, with 11 bases between the two ends. The germline V gene encodes CDR1 DFQATT and CDR2 SNEGSKA (reference sequence). CDR3 amino acids: CSAREGLWGTDTQYF. DNA of the CDR3: TGCAGTGCTAGAGAAGGCCTCTGGGGCACAGATACGCAGTATTTT.

This clonotype was seen ten or more times. The rearrangement uses TRBV15 and TRBJ1-1, with D unresolved. V lost 9 bases and J 0 bases, leaving 11 bases between the germline ends. The V gene's germline CDR1 is LNHNV and CDR2 YYDKDF (reference sequence). The CDR3 totals 13 residues. CDR3: CATQRAVNTEAFF. In DNA, the CDR3 is TGTGCCACACAAAGGGCAGTGAACACTGAAGCTTTCTTT.

This chain links TRBV9 with TRBJ2-1; 8 nucleotides align to TRBD2. CDR1 and CDR2 (germline): SGDLS, YYNGEE. The CDR3 spans 18 residues. J lost 5 bases, V lost 0 bases, and 13 bases had no gene match. CDR3 DNA: TGTGCCAGCAGCGTAGCGACCCCAATAGCGGGATATAACAATGAGCAGTTCTTC. Its protein product is CASSVATPIAGYNNEQFF. Supplemented by reference TRBV9 and TRBJ2-1, the full variable domain reads DSGVTQTPKHLITATGQRVTLRCSPRSGDLSVYWYQQSLDQGLQFLIQYYNGEERAKGNILERFSAQQFPDLHSELNLSSLELGDSALYFCASSVATPIAGYNNEQFFGPGTRLTVL.

This clonotype appeared many times. Here the CDR3 reads CASSIGDTRSTDTQYF. CDR3 nucleotides: TGTGCCAGCAGCATAGGGGATACTAGGAGCACAGATACGCAGTATTTT. The J gene is TRBJ2-3, the V gene TRBV7-8, with D tentatively TRBD1 or TRBD2 (5 bases each). The CDR3 is 16 amino acids. V lost 5 bases and J lost 0, with 15 bases in between. The germline V gene encodes CDR1 SGHVS and CDR2 FQNEAQ. Looking up the rest from reference TRBV7-8 and TRBJ2-3 gives the full variable domain: GAGVSQSPRYKVAKRGQDVALRCDPISGHVSLFWYQQALGQGPEFLTYFQNEAQLDKSGLPSDRFFAERPEGSVSTLKIQRTQQEDSAVYLCASSIGDTRSTDTQYFGPGTRLTVL.

This clonotype was seen many times. This chain links TRBV28 with TRBJ1-1; D call uncertain. The CDR3 contains 14 residues. CDR1 is MDHEN, CDR2 SYDVKM, per germline. The germline V and J ends were trimmed by 5 bases and 7 bases, with 17 bases remaining between them. This CDR3 is CASSQRADWDEAFF. The CDR3 DNA is TGTGCCAGCAGTCAAAGGGCGGACTGGGATGAAGCTTTCTTT.

The CDR3 spells CASSPLEYQETQYF. Written as DNA, the CDR3 is TGTGCCAGCTCACCCCTAGAGTACCAAGAGACCCAGTACTTC. The chain couples TRBV18 to TRBJ2-5, with no clear D. Germline CDR1 is KGHSH and CDR2 is LQKENI. CDR3 length: 14 amino acids. Trimming took off 3 bases at V and 0 bases at J, with 8 bases between the two ends.

The chain links TRBV7-9 to TRBJ1-6, with unresolved D. Trimming stripped 5 bases from V and 3 bases from J, with 8 bases between. Germline lookup yields CDR1 SEHNR and CDR2 FQNEAQ (reference sequence). The CDR3 runs to 14 residues. The DNA for the CDR3 is TGTGCCAGCAGCCAACAAAACTATAATTCACCCCTCCACTTT. Residues: CASSQQNYNSPLHF.

J is TRBJ2-1 and V is TRBV15; D gene ambiguous. Germline V lookup: CDR1 LNHNV, CDR2 YYDKDF (reference sequence). Trimming took off 4 bases at V and 4 bases at J, with 11 bases between the two ends. The CDR3 contains 14 residues. The CDR3 is CATSIRAKYNEQFF. In DNA form, the CDR3 reads TGTGCCACCAGCATCCGAGCGAAATACAATGAGCAGTTCTTC.